The 17 T cell receptor beta chains given below trace back to one sample, sequenced in a study of vaccination effects on CD4 cells after COVID-19. Viral peptide pool expansion of antigen-specific CD4+ T cells preceded sequencing in the ViraFEST assay. Researchers isolated CD4+ T cells once 9 to 11 days of culture had elapsed. None of these healthy vaccinees had been infected with SARS-CoV-2 before vaccination. Method: immunoSEQ multiplex PCR; TCRdb's copy keeps in-frame clones and lacks some. The sample shows 20,000 to 25,000 clones, around 80% of them seen only once. Which antigens these TCRs recognize remains unknown. The sample was CD4+ T cells from PBMCs cultured with HCoV-NL63 spike peptides, taken before COVID-19 vaccination. The origin of the receptors is a human donor who received a COVID-19 vaccine.

The gene calls are TRBV7-6 and TRBJ2-2; the D is unclear. The V end was cut by 3 bases, the J end by 0 bases, with 17 bases between. Germline CDR1 and CDR2: SGHVS and FNYEAQ. This CDR3 region has 18 residues. DNA of the CDR3: TGTGCCAGCAGCTTTTCCCTGACGGCCGGCGCGAACACCGGGGAGCTGTTTTTT. Translating it yields CASSFSLTAGANTGELFF.

Comments on this clone: A read error may account for a junction end that differs from germline. The chain recombines TRBV7-7 with TRBJ2-3; unclear D gene. This CDR3 is built from 13 residues. Per the germline V gene, CDR1 is SSHAT and CDR2 is FNYEAQ (reference sequence). In nucleotides, the CDR3 is TGTGCTAGCAGCTTAGGCCGCACAGATACGCAGTATTTT. The encoded protein is CASSLGRTDTQYF.

The genes are TRBV7-9 and TRBJ2-3, with 8 bases matching TRBD2. Losses at the gene ends were 8 bases for V and 2 bases for J; bases not matched to a gene: 9. Germline CDR1 is SEHNR and CDR2 is FQNEAQ (reference sequence). The CDR3 sequence is 15 residues long. CDR3 sequence reads: CASRRSGSITDTQYF. CDR3 nucleotides: TGTGCCAGCCGACGAAGCGGGAGTATCACAGATACGCAGTATTTT.

This clone was counted once. The V call is TRBV3-1 (or the pseudogene TRBV3-2), the J call TRBJ2-6, with 13 bases aligning to TRBD2. V lost 3 bases and J lost 2; bases outside the gene matches: 10. The CDR3 covers 20 residues. Germline CDR1 LGHDT, CDR2 YNNKEL (reference sequence). In nucleotides, the CDR3 is TGTGCCAGCAGCCACCACGCAACGGGACTAGCGGGAACTGGGGCCAACGTCCTGACTTTC. Translated: CASSHHATGLAGTGANVLTF.

The gene calls are TRBV12-3 or TRBV12-4 and TRBJ2-2; D unclear. Trimming took 6 bases from V and 5 from J, leaving 7 bases between them. The CDR3 runs 12 residues. The CDR3 nucleotides read TGTGCCAGCAGCCCCTTGACCGGGGAGCTGTTTTTT. Residues: CASSPLTGELFF.

The rearrangement uses TRBV4-1 and TRBJ2-3, with D tentatively TRBD1 (6 bases). The CDR3 loop spans 15 amino acids. CDR1 is MGHRA, CDR2 YSYEKL, per germline. V gave up 0 bases and J gave up 1 base, with 8 bases separating them. The CDR3 sequence: CASSQEGARTDTQYF. CDR3 nucleotides: TGCGCCAGCAGCCAAGAGGGGGCGCGCACAGATACGCAGTATTTT.

The gene calls are TRBV5-1 and TRBJ2-5; D possibly corresponds to TRBD2 (5 bases). V shed 4 bases and J shed 2 bases, with 9 bases lying between them. Germline V lookup: CDR1 SGHRS, CDR2 YFSETQ. The CDR3 sequence is 13 residues long. CDR3 in DNA: TGCGCCAGCAGCGTCGGGGTTCAAGAGACCCAGTACTTC. It encodes CASSVGVQETQYF.

The chain combines TRBV6-5 with TRBJ2-5; D may be TRBD2 (6 bases). Germline CDR1 reads MNHEY; CDR2 reads SVGAGI. Trimming removed 6 bases at V and 4 bases at J, with 6 bases between. CDR3 length: 11 residues. Here the CDR3 DNA reads TGTGCCAGCAGGGGGGGAGAGACCCAGTACTTC. It translates to CASRGGETQYF.

This clone was seen more than once but under ten times. This chain uses TRBV3-1 (or the pseudogene TRBV3-2) with TRBJ2-7, with TRBD1 as a possible D gene (5 bases). The germline CDR1 and CDR2 sequences are LGHDT and YNNKEL (reference sequence). The CDR3 is 15 residues long. The V end was cut by 0 bases, the J end by 1 base, with 10 bases between. The CDR3 DNA reads as TGTGCCAGCAGCCAAGACCCGACAGCATCCTACGAGCAGTACTTC. Translated, it gives CASSQDPTASYEQYF.

The chain links TRBV9 to TRBJ2-7; 7 bases are a match to TRBD2. Losses at the gene ends were 1 base for V and 3 bases for J; bases not matched to a gene: 7. This CDR3 comprises 15 residues. Germline CDR1 reads SGDLS; CDR2 reads YYNGEE. The CDR3 DNA sequence: TGTGCCAGCAGCGTAAGCGGGGCAGGGTACTACGAGCAGTACTTC. This gives the protein CASSVSGAGYYEQYF. The variable domain in full, completed from reference TRBV9 and TRBJ2-7, reads DSGVTQTPKHLITATGQRVTLRCSPRSGDLSVYWYQQSLDQGLQFLIQYYNGEERAKGNILERFSAQQFPDLHSELNLSSLELGDSALYFCASSVSGAGYYEQYFGPGTRLTVT.

The rearrangement joins TRBV28 to TRBJ1-4; 7 bases are shared with TRBD1. V lost 5 bases and J lost 6; bases outside the gene matches: 9. Per the germline V gene, CDR1 is MDHEN and CDR2 is SYDVKM. The CDR3 loop spans 15 amino acids. The CDR3 sequence is CASSQQGRRHEKLFF. Here the CDR3 DNA reads TGTGCCAGCAGTCAACAGGGGCGCCGTCATGAAAAACTGTTTTTT.

This clone was observed a handful of times. V gene TRBV6-5 combines with J gene TRBJ1-5; the match to TRBD1 covers 11 bases. V lost 11 bases to trimming and J lost 2 bases; unmatched junction nucleotides: 8. There are 15 residues in the CDR3. CDR1 and CDR2 from the germline V gene are MNHEY and SVGAGI. CDR3 sequence: CAVGTDRGRNQPQHF. CDR3 nucleotide sequence: TGTGCCGTGGGAACGGACAGGGGGCGCAATCAGCCCCAGCATTTT.

The chain recombines TRBV18 with TRBJ2-7, with D hard to call. V was trimmed by 1 base and J by 7 bases, leaving 20 bases between them. Germline CDR1 and CDR2: KGHSH and LQKENI. The CDR3 contains 16 residues. Written as DNA, the CDR3 is TGTGCCAGCTCACCACTCAACCAGGCAGGCCGAGGAGAGCAGTACTTC. It encodes CASSPLNQAGRGEQYF. The whole variable domain, filled in from reference TRBV18 and TRBJ2-7, reads NAGVMQNPRHLVRRRGQEARLRCSPMKGHSHVYWYRQLPEEGLKFMVYLQKENIIDESGMPKERFSAEFPKEGPSILRIQQVVRGDSAAYFCASSPLNQAGRGEQYFGPGTRLTVT.

The chain combines TRBV10-3 with TRBJ2-1; 11 nucleotides line up with TRBD2. The CDR3 has 15 residues. Per germline, CDR1 ENHRY and CDR2 SYGVKD. V shed 10 bases and J 5 bases; nucleotides not matched to a gene: 10. The CDR3 sequence is CATGAGTSGNNEQFF. The CDR3 DNA is TGTGCCACCGGGGCCGGGACTAGCGGAAACAATGAGCAGTTCTTC.

This clone was counted only a few times. J is TRBJ1-2 and V is TRBV4-2; TRBD1 might be the D (5 bases). V was cut by 0 bases and J by 7 bases, with 6 bases left in between. Germline CDR1 LGHNA, CDR2 YNFKEQ. CDR3 length equals 12 residues. The CDR3 sequence: CASSQDGGGYTF. The CDR3 DNA is TGTGCCAGCAGCCAAGATGGGGGTGGCTACACCTTC.

The gene calls are TRBV6-5 and TRBJ1-1; 7 bases map to TRBD1. The CDR3 is made up of 15 amino acids. Germline CDR1 MNHEY, CDR2 SVGAGI. V was clipped by 7 bases and J by 5 bases; unmatched bases: 13. CDR3 coding DNA: TGTGCCAGCACTCCTACAGGGGTGCGCGAAACTGAAGCTTTCTTT. It translates to CASTPTGVRETEAFF.

The chain employs TRBV6-5 and TRBJ1-1; D gene ambiguous. Germline V gene lookup returns CDR1 MNHEY and CDR2 SVGAGI. This CDR3 has 14 amino acids. Trimming stripped 0 bases from V and 1 base from J, with 6 bases between. The CDR3 nucleotides are TGTGCCAGCAGTTACTCGATGGGGAACACTGAAGCTTTCTTT. This translates into CASSYSMGNTEAFF.